Below are 14 T cell receptor beta chains sequenced from a single sample in a study of cytomegalovirus exposure and HLA in healthy donors. Use of 60 Vbeta and 13 Jbeta primers characterized the PCR. Repertoires were generated with immunoSEQ multiplex PCR, while TCRdb's copy carries only in-frame clones and drops some. There are 150,000 to 180,000 clones in the sample; roughly 80% occur only once, and about 4% lies in the top ten. The specimen was PBMCs. The receptor set was obtained from a woman aged 40 to 55 in good health and CMV-seronegative.

The chain is built from TRBV5-1 and TRBJ1-1; 8 nucleotides agree with TRBD1. Germline V gene lookup returns CDR1 SGHRS and CDR2 YFSETQ. V lost 2 bases, J lost 1 base, and 4 bases stayed unmatched. This CDR3 region has 15 residues. CDR3 sequence: CASSFQQGGNTEAFF. The CDR3 DNA reads TGCGCCAGCAGCTTCCAACAGGGGGGGAACACTGAAGCTTTCTTT.

The chain combines TRBV30 with TRBJ2-7; weak D call: TRBD2 (6 bases). Germline V gives CDR1 GTSNPN, CDR2 SVGIG (reference sequence). The V and J ends lost 6 bases and 0 bases respectively, with 9 bases between them. The CDR3 contains 12 residues. The DNA for the CDR3 is TGTGCCTGCCGGGACTTCTCCTACGAGCAGTACTTC. Protein sequence: CACRDFSYEQYF.

V gene TRBV18 combines with J gene TRBJ2-2; D unclear. From germline, CDR1 is KGHSH and CDR2 LQKENI. CDR3 size: 12 residues. Trimming removed 5 bases from V and 3 bases from J, with 4 bases in between. CDR3 protein: CASSSYTGELFF. For the CDR3, the DNA is TGTGCCAGCTCATCTTACACCGGGGAGCTGTTTTTT.

The J gene is TRBJ2-7, the V gene TRBV11-2; a weak D match, TRBD2 (5 bases). Germline values: CDR1 SGHAT, CDR2 FQNNGV. V was pared by 1 base and J by 7 bases, with 20 bases between. The CDR3 totals 16 residues. Here the CDR3 DNA reads TGTGCCAGCAGCTTAGTGGCCTCGACCGTTCGGGGTGAGCAGTACTTC. Translation: CASSLVASTVRGEQYF.

This clone was seen a single time. The chain combines TRBV6-1 with TRBJ2-7; D is unclear. Per the germline V gene, CDR1 is MNHNS and CDR2 is SASEGT. The length of the CDR3 is 14 residues. The ends were cut back, 1 base at V and 2 bases at J, with 9 bases in the middle. The CDR3 loop is CASSEVGQAYEQYF. CDR3 nucleotide sequence: TGTGCCAGCAGTGAAGTTGGGCAGGCCTACGAGCAGTACTTC.

This chain uses TRBV4-2 with TRBJ2-1; TRBD2 matches 8 bases. This CDR3 spans 17 amino acids. The V segment lost 1 base and the J segment 6 bases; nucleotides outside the gene matches: 11. Germline V gene data show CDR1 as LGHNA and CDR2 as YNFKEQ. The CDR3 bases are TGTGCCAGCAGCCAAGTGGTGGGGGGACTAGAGGGCAATGAGCAGTTCTTC. Its translation: CASSQVVGGLEGNEQFF.

This clone was found a few times. The V call is TRBV5-1, the J call TRBJ1-1, with 10 bases that match TRBD1. Germline CDR1 reads SGHRS; CDR2 reads YFSETQ. V was pared by 4 bases and J by 5 bases, with 8 bases of the junction left unmatched. The length of the CDR3 is 15 residues. The CDR3 reads CASSGGQGDWTEAFF. CDR3 nucleotide sequence: TGCGCCAGCAGCGGAGGACAGGGGGATTGGACTGAAGCTTTCTTT.

In regard to this clone: Distinct nucleotide sequences in the sample also encode this CDR3. The rearrangement links TRBV29-1 to TRBJ1-1; 7 positions match TRBD1. This CDR3 is 12 amino acids long. Germline V gene lookup returns CDR1 SQVTM and CDR2 ANQGSEA. The V gene end was trimmed by 1 base and the J gene end by 6 bases; junction bases not matched to a gene: 2. The CDR3 protein is CSVEGQGAEAFF. CDR3 coding DNA: TGCAGCGTTGAAGGACAGGGCGCTGAAGCTTTCTTT.

This clone appeared a few times. This sequence joins TRBV10-2 and TRBJ2-1; TRBD2 might be the D (5 bases). V dropped 0 bases and J dropped 13 bases, with 13 bases sitting between them. This CDR3 spans 13 amino acids. Germline V gene lookup returns CDR1 WSHSY and CDR2 SAAADI. The CDR3 region has the DNA TGCGCCAGCAGTGAGTCCAGAAGGCTAGCCCAGTTCTTC. This sequence encodes CASSESRRLAQFF.

The chain recombines TRBV4-1 with TRBJ2-7; tentatively, D is TRBD2 (7 bases). Germline V gene lookup returns CDR1 MGHRA and CDR2 YSYEKL. There are 17 residues in the CDR3. The ends were cut back, 0 bases at V and 1 base at J, with 16 bases in the middle. CDR3 in amino acids: CASSQDGGGLRSYEQYF. The CDR3 DNA reads TGCGCCAGCAGCCAAGATGGGGGGGGGCTGAGATCCTACGAGCAGTACTTC.

The CDR3 coding sequence is TGCGCCAGCAGTGAGTCGGCAGGGGACGACGCTTTCTTT. It encodes CASSESAGDDAFF. The chain recombines TRBV10-2 with TRBJ1-1; D is possibly TRBD1 (6 bases). Germline values: CDR1 WSHSY, CDR2 SAAADI. The CDR3 runs to 13 residues. Between the trimmed V and J ends, which lost 0 bases and 11 bases, there was a span of 13 bases.

The chain joins TRBV2 to TRBJ1-5; the match to TRBD1 covers 10 bases. Germline trimming cut 4 bases from V and 4 bases from J; bases unmatched to any gene: 4. Germline CDR1 is SNHLY and CDR2 is FYNNEI. The CDR3 has 15 residues. The CDR3 DNA reads TGTGCCAGCAGTGTGGGGACAGGGGCGAATCAGCCCCAGCATTTT. The encoded protein is CASSVGTGANQPQHF. The whole variable domain, filled in from reference TRBV2 and TRBJ1-5, reads EPEVTQTPSHQVTQMGQEVILRCVPISNHLYFYWYRQILGQKVEFLVSFYNNEISEKSEIFDDQFSVERPDGSNFTLKIRSTKLEDSAMYFCASSVGTGANQPQHFGDGTRLSIL.

The chain carries TRBV10-2 and TRBJ2-7; weak D call: TRBD2 (6 bases). The length of the CDR3 is 15 residues. V was shortened by 3 bases and J by 0 bases, with 12 bases between the two germline ends. Germline V gives CDR1 WSHSY, CDR2 SAAADI. The CDR3 loop reads CASSDPGLSSYEQYF. CDR3 coding DNA: TGCGCCAGCAGTGACCCGGGACTTAGCTCCTACGAGCAGTACTTC.

There are a few counts of this clone. This specimen includes other DNA sequences encoding the same CDR3. The chain links TRBV29-1 to TRBJ1-1; D unclear. The CDR3 sequence is 12 residues long. CDR1 SQVTM and CDR2 ANQGSEA come from the germline V gene. Deletions cut 4 bases from V and 0 bases from J, with 6 bases between. CDR3 sequence (DNA): TGCAGCGTTGGACAAATGAACACTGAAGCTTTCTTT. This codes for CSVGQMNTEAFF.